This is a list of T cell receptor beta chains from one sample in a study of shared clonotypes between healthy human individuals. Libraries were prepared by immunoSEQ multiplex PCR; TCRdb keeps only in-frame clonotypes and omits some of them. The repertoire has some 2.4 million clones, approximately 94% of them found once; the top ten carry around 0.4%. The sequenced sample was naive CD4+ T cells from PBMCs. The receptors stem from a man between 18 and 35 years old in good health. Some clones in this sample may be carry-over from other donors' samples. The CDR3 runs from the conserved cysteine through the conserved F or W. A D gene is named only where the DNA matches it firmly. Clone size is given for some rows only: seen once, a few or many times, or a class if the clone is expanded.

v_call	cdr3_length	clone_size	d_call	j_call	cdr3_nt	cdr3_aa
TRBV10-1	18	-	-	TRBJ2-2	TGCGCCAGCAGTCTCGTAAAGGGACTCCAGAAAGACACCGGGGAGCTGTTTTTT	CASSLVKGLQKDTGELFF
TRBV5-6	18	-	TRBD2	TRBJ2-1	TGTGCCAGCAGCTTGGCAGAATGGCTAGCGGGGTCCTACAATGAGCAGTTCTTC	CASSLAEWLAGSYNEQFF
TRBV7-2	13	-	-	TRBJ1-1	TGTGCCAGCAGCTTAGTGACGGAGATGACGGCTTTCTTT	CASSLVTEMTAFF
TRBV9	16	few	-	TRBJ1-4	TGTGCCAGCAGCGTAGGACTGCGGCAGCCTAATGAAAAACTGTTTTTT	CASSVGLRQPNEKLFF
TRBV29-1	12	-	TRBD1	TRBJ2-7	TGCAGCGCCCGACAGGGGCCCTACGAGCAGTACTTC	CSARQGPYEQYF
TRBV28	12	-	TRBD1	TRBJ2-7	TGTGCCAGCAGTCCCCGACAGGGGACGCAGTACTTC	CASSPRQGTQYF
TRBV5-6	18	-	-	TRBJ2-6	TGTGCCAGCAGCTTCTCCGGGGGTCAGCGCTCTGGGGCCAACGTCCTGACTTTC	CASSFSGGQRSGANVLTF
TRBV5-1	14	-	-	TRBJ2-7	TGCGCCAGCAGCTCACCAGGGGTGGGAAACGAGCAGTACTTC	CASSSPGVGNEQYF
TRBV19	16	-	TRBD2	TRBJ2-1	TGTGCCACTAGGGGACTAGCGGGCCATTCCTACAATGAGCAGTTCTTC	CATRGLAGHSYNEQFF
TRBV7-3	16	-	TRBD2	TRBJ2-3	TGTGCCAGCAGCTTAAATAGCGGGAGGGCCCCGGATACGCAGTATTTT	CASSLNSGRAPDTQYF
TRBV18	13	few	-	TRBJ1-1	TGTGCCAGCTCACCAACATTGAACACTGAAGCTTTCTTT	CASSPTLNTEAFF
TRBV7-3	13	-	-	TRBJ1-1	TGTGCCAGCAGCTCTCCCGCCGGGGGTGAAGCTTTCTTT	CASSSPAGGEAFF
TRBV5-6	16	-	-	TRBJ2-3	TGTGCCAGCAGCTTGGTTGGGCGAACAAGCACAGATACGCAGTATTTT	CASSLVGRTSTDTQYF
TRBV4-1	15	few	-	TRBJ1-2	TGCGCCAGCAGACGGACAGAGGAAGGGGGATATGGCTACACCTTC	CASRRTEEGGYGYTF
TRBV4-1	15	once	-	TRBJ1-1	TGCGCCAGCAGCCACGCCTGGTGGGGAGACACTGAAGCTTTCTTT	CASSHAWWGDTEAFF
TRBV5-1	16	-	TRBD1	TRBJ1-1	TGCGCCAGCAGCTTTTCCCTGGGACAGGGAGGATCTGAAGCTTTCTTT	CASSFSLGQGGSEAFF
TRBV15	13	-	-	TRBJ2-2	TGTGCCACCAGTGGCGGCCACACCGGGGAGCTGTTTTTT	CATSGGHTGELFF
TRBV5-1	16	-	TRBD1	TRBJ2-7	TGCGCCAGCAGCTTGACCGGACAGGGGGCCTTCTACGAGCAGTACTTC	CASSLTGQGAFYEQYF
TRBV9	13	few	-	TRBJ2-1	TGTGCCAGCAGCCTCCTTCGAGAGGGTGAGCAGTTCTTC	CASSLLREGEQFF
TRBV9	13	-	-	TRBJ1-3	TGTGCCAGCAGCCCGGCGGGGGGAAACACCATATATTTT	CASSPAGGNTIYF
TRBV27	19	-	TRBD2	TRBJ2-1	TGTGCCAGCAGTTTATTGGGGGCGGGTAGCGGGACCCAGGGGCATGAGCAGTTCTTC	CASSLLGAGSGTQGHEQFF
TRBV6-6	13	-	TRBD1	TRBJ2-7	TGTGCCAGCAGCCGGGACAGAGCCTACGAGCAGTACTTC	CASSRDRAYEQYF
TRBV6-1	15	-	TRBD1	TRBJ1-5	TGTGCCAGCAGTGATGACAGGGGGCGAAATCAGCCCCAGCATTTT	CASSDDRGRNQPQHF
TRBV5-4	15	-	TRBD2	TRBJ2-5	TGTGCCAGCAGCGCAAGGACTAGCGGACAAGAGACCCAGTACTTC	CASSARTSGQETQYF
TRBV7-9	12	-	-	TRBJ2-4	TGTGCCAGGGCGGGTGTTGATAACATTCAGTACTTC	CARAGVDNIQYF
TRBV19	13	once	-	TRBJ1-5	TGTGCCACCGCGACTGACGGTTCACGGCCCCAGCATTTT	CATATDGSRPQHF
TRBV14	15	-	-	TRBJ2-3	TGTGCCAGCAGCCCTCTAGGGCAGGGGCACGATACGCAGTATTTT	CASSPLGQGHDTQYF
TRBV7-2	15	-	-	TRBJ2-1	TGTGCCAGCAGCTTAGAAAGGGGCCTTTACAATGAGCAGTTCTTC	CASSLERGLYNEQFF